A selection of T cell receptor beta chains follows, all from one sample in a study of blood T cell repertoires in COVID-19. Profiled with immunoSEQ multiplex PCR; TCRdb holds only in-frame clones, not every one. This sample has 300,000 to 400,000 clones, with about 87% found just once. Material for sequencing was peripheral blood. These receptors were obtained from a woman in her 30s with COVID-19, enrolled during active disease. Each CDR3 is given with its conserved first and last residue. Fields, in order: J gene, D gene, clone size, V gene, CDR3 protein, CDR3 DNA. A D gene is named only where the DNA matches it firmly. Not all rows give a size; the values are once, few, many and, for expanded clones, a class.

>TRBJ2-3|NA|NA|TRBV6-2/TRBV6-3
CASSRTATDTQYF
TGTGCCAGCAGCCGGACTGCCACAGATACGCAGTATTTT
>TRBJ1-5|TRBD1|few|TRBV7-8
CASSLGQGDYNQPQHF
TGTGCCAGCAGCTTGGGACAGGGCGATTACAATCAGCCCCAGCATTTT
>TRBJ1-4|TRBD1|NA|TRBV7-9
CASSLRDRSSNEKLFF
TGTGCCAGCAGCTTAAGGGACAGGTCCTCTAATGAAAAACTGTTTTTT
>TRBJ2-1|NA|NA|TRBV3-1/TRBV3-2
CASSPTVNNEQFF
TGTGCCAGCAGCCCGACAGTGAACAATGAGCAGTTCTTC
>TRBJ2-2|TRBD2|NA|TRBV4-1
CASSQESGLATGELFF
TGCGCCAGCAGCCAGGAATCAGGACTAGCAACCGGGGAGCTGTTTTTT
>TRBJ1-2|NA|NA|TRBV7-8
CASSLEAGGGYTF
TGTGCCAGCAGCTTAGAAGCGGGGGGTGGCTACACCTTC
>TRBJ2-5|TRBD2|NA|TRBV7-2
CASSLARTSGVQETQYF
TGTGCCAGCAGCTTAGCGCGTACTAGCGGAGTGCAAGAGACCCAGTACTTC
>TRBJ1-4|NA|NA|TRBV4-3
CASSQDIIRAGEKLFF
TGCGCCAGCAGCCAAGATATTATCAGGGCGGGGGAAAAACTGTTTTTT
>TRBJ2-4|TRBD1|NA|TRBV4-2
CASSHDRDGAIQYF
TGTGCCAGCAGCCATGACAGGGACGGCGCCATTCAGTACTTC
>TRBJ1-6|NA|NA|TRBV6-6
CASSTQGNSPLHF
TGTGCCAGCAGTACCCAGGGTAATTCACCCCTCCACTTT
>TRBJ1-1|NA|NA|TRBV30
CAWSVPSVNTEAFF
TGTGCCTGGAGTGTGCCCAGCGTGAACACTGAAGCTTTCTTT
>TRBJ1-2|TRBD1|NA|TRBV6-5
CASRGQGNYGYTF
TGTGCCAGCAGGGGACAGGGAAACTATGGCTACACCTTC
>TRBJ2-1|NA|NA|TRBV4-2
CASSPSEAVSSYNEQFF
TGTGCCAGCAGCCCTAGCGAGGCGGTCAGCTCCTACAATGAGCAGTTCTTC
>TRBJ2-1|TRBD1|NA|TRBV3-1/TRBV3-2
CASSPGTGTGMNEQFF
TGTGCCAGCAGCCCCGGGACAGGGACCGGGATGAATGAGCAGTTCTTC
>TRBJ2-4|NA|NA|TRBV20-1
CSASVQGRVDIQYF
TGCAGTGCTAGTGTGCAGGGCCGGGTTGACATTCAGTACTTC
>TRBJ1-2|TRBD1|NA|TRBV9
CASSVSGGSLYGYTF
TGTGCCAGCAGCGTATCAGGGGGCTCCCTCTATGGCTACACCTTC
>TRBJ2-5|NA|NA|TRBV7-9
CASSLDPGAQYF
TGTGCCAGCAGCTTAGATCCGGGAGCCCAGTACTTC
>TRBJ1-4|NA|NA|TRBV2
CASSVGAGDEKLFF
TGTGCCAGCAGTGTAGGGGCAGGAGATGAAAAACTGTTTTTT
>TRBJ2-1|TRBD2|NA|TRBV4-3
CASSQNPGLADNEQFF
TGCGCCAGCAGCCAAAATCCCGGACTAGCGGACAATGAGCAGTTCTTC
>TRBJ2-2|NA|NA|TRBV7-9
CASSLTSPHGGELFF
TGTGCCAGCAGCTTAACTAGTCCTCACGGCGGGGAGCTGTTTTTT
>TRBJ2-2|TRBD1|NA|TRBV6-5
CASRDRGTGELFF
TGTGCCAGCAGGGACAGGGGTACCGGGGAGCTGTTTTTT
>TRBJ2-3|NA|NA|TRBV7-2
CASSLAPAGPSTDTQYF
TGTGCCAGCAGCTTAGCCCCGGCGGGCCCTAGCACAGATACGCAGTATTTT
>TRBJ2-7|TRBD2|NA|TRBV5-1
CASSPRGLANEQYF
TGCGCCAGCAGCCCCCGGGGACTAGCAAACGAGCAGTACTTC
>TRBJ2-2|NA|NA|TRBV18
CASSPPSRGNTGELFF
TGTGCCAGCTCACCCCCGTCCAGGGGGAACACCGGGGAGCTGTTTTTT
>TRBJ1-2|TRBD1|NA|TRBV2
CASIQIQGALANYGYTF
TGTGCCAGCATCCAAATACAGGGGGCTTTAGCTAACTATGGCTACACCTTC
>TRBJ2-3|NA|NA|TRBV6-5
CASSYSQSDTQYF
TGTGCCAGCAGTTACTCCCAGTCAGATACGCAGTATTTT
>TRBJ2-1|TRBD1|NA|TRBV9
CASSADRGSDEQFF
TGTGCCAGCAGCGCCGACAGGGGGAGCGATGAGCAGTTCTTC
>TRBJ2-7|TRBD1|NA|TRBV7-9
CASSGYRGPWAYEQYF
TGTGCCAGCAGCGGGTACAGGGGCCCCTGGGCCTACGAGCAGTACTTC
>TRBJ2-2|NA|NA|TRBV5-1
CASSTGFTGELFF
TGCGCCAGCAGCACAGGGTTTACCGGGGAGCTGTTTTTT
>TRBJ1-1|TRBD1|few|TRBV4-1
CASSRGQGNTEAFF
TGCGCCAGCAGCCGAGGACAGGGGAACACTGAAGCTTTCTTT
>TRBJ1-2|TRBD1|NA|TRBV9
CASKGQAIYGYTF
TGTGCCAGCAAGGGACAGGCAATCTATGGCTACACCTTC
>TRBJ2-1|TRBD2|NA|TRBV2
CASRLAGVEDEQFF
TGTGCCAGCAGACTAGCGGGGGTCGAGGATGAGCAGTTCTTC
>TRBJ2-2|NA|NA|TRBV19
CASSSQYSNTGELFF
TGTGCCAGTAGTTCACAGTATTCGAACACCGGGGAGCTGTTTTTT
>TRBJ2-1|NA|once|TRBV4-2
CASSQEGWRGDEQFF
TGTGCCAGCAGCCAAGAGGGATGGAGGGGCGATGAGCAGTTCTTC
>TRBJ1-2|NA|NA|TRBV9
CASSVERGGGGYTF
TGTGCCAGCAGCGTAGAACGGGGAGGGGGTGGCTACACCTTC
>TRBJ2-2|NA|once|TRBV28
CASSPRLTGELFF
TGTGCCAGCAGTCCCAGGCTCACCGGGGAGCTGTTTTTT
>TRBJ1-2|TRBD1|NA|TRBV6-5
CASRAGTGGSHTF
TGTGCCAGCAGGGCCGGGACAGGGGGCTCACATACCTTC
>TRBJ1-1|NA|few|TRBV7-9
CASSKPRFREGLNTEAFF
TGTGCCAGCAGCAAACCCCGGTTCAGGGAGGGCCTGAACACTGAAGCTTTCTTT
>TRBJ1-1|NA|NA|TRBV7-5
CARSASGRENTEAFF
TGTGCCAGAAGCGCTTCAGGGAGGGAGAACACTGAAGCTTTCTTT
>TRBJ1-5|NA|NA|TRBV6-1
CASSEVAGQPQHF
TGTGCCAGCAGTGAGGTGGCCGGGCAGCCCCAGCATTTT
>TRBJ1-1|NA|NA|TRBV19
CASSPGRGPLNTEAFF
TGTGCCAGCTCCCCGGGGAGGGGCCCGTTGAACACTGAAGCTTTCTTT
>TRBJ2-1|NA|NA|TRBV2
CASSAQSSYNEQFF
TGTGCCAGCAGTGCACAGAGCTCCTACAATGAGCAGTTCTTC
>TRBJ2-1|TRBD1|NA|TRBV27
CASRPLTGGAYNEQFF
TGTGCCAGCAGGCCATTGACAGGGGGCGCGTACAATGAGCAGTTCTTC
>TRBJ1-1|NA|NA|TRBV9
CASSVEAAVNTEAFF
TGTGCCAGCAGCGTAGAAGCGGCAGTGAACACTGAAGCTTTCTTT
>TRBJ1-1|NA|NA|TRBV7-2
CASSLLGGGTEAFF
TGTGCCAGCAGCTTACTCGGGGGTGGCACTGAAGCTTTCTTT
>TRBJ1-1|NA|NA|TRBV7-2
CASSSDRYTEAFF
TGTGCCAGCAGCTCCGACAGGTACACTGAAGCTTTCTTT
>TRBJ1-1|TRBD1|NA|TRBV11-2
CASSLGQGYLNTEAFF
TGTGCCAGCAGCTTGGGACAGGGCTATTTGAACACTGAAGCTTTCTTT
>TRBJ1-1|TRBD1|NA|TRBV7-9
CASSSQTGARGEAFF
TGTGCCAGCAGCTCACAGACAGGGGCAAGGGGTGAAGCTTTCTTT
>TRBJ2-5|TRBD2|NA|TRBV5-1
CASRLAAQEETQYF
TGCGCCAGTCGACTAGCGGCGCAAGAAGAGACCCAGTACTTC
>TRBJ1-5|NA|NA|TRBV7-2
CASSPHRDSNQPQHF
TGTGCCAGCAGCCCTCATCGGGATAGCAATCAGCCCCAGCATTTT
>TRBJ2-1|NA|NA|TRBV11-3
CASSLFGSTTNEQFF
TGTGCCAGCAGCTTATTTGGGTCTACTACCAATGAGCAGTTCTTC
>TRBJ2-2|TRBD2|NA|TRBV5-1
CASSHRSGLAGGGTGELFF
TGCGCCAGCAGCCATCGAAGCGGACTAGCGGGGGGCGGGACCGGGGAGCTGTTTTTT
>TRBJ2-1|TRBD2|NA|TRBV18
CASSPGSGGDNEQFF
TGTGCCAGCTCACCCGGGAGCGGGGGGGATAATGAGCAGTTCTTC
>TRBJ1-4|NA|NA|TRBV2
CASSPPRGTNEKLFF
TGTGCCAGCAGCCCCCCCCGGGGAACTAATGAAAAACTGTTTTTT
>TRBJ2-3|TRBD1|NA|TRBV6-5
CASNRQGARTDTQYF
TGTGCCAGCAATAGACAGGGGGCCCGCACAGATACGCAGTATTTT
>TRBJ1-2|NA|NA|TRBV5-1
CASSLAGNQGDGYTF
TGCGCCAGCAGCTTGGCCGGAAATCAGGGTGATGGCTACACCTTC
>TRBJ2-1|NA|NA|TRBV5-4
CASNPGTPNYNEQFF
TGTGCCAGCAACCCCGGGACTCCCAACTACAATGAGCAGTTCTTC
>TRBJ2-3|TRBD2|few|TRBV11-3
CASSFGAGATTDTQYF
TGTGCCAGCAGCTTTGGAGCGGGGGCTACCACAGATACGCAGTATTTT
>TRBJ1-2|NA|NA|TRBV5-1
CASSPETLGPYGYTF
TGCGCCAGCAGCCCTGAGACACTAGGTCCTTATGGCTACACCTTC
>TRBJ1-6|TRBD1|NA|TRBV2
CATPGTGNSPLHF
TGTGCCACCCCGGGGACAGGGAATTCACCCCTCCACTTT